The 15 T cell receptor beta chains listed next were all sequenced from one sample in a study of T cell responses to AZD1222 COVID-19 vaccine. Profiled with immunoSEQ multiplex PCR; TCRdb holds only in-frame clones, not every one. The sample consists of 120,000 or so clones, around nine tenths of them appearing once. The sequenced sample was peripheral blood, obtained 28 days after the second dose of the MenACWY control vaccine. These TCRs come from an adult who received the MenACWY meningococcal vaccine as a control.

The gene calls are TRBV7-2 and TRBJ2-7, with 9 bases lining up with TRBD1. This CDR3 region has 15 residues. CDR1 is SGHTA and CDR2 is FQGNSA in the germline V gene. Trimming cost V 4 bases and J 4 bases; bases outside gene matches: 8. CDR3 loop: CASSYAGTGKYEQYF. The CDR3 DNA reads TGTGCCAGCAGCTATGCCGGGACAGGGAAATACGAGCAGTACTTC.

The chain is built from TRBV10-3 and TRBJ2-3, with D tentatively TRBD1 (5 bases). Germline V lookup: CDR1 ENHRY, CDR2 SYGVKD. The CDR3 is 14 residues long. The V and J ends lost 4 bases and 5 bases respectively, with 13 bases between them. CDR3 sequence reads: CAISVGRDGDTQYF. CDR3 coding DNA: TGTGCCATCAGTGTGGGCAGGGATGGAGATACGCAGTATTTT.

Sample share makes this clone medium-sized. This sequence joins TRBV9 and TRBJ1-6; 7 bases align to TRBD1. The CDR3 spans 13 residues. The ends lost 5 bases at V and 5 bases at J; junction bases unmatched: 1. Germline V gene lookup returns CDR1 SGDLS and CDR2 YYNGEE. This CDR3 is CASSGTDNSPLHF. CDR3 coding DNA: TGTGCCAGCAGTGGGACAGATAATTCACCCCTCCACTTT. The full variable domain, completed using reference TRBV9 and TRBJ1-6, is DSGVTQTPKHLITATGQRVTLRCSPRSGDLSVYWYQQSLDQGLQFLIQYYNGEERAKGNILERFSAQQFPDLHSELNLSSLELGDSALYFCASSGTDNSPLHFGNGTRLTVT.

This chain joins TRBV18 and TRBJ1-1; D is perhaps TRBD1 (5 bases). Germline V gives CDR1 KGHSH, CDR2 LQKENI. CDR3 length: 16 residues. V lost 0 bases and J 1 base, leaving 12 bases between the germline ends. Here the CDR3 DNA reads TGTGCCAGCTCACCACCGCAGGGCGTTTCGAACACTGAAGCTTTCTTT. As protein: CASSPPQGVSNTEAFF.

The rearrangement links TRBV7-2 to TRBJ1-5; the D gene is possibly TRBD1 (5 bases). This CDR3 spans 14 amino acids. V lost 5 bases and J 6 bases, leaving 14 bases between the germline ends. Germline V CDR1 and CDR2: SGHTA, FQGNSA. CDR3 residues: CASSPRQGPQPQHF. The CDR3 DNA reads TGTGCCAGCAGCCCACGGCAGGGCCCTCAGCCCCAGCATTTT.

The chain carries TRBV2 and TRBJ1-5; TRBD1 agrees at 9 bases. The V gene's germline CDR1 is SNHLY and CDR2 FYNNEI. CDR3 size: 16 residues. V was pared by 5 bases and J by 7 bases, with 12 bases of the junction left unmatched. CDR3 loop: CASSYAGTGWGQPQHF. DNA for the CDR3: TGTGCCAGCAGTTATGCCGGGACAGGGTGGGGCCAGCCCCAGCATTTT. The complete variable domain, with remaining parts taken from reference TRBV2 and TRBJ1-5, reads EPEVTQTPSHQVTQMGQEVILRCVPISNHLYFYWYRQILGQKVEFLVSFYNNEISEKSEIFDDQFSVERPDGSNFTLKIRSTKLEDSAMYFCASSYAGTGWGQPQHFGDGTRLSIL.

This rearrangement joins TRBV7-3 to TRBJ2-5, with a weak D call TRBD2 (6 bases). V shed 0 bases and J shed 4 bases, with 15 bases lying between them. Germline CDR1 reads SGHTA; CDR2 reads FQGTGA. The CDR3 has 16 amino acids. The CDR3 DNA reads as TGTGCCAGCAGCTTAACGAAAATTAGCGGTTCAGAGACCCAGTACTTC. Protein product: CASSLTKISGSETQYF.

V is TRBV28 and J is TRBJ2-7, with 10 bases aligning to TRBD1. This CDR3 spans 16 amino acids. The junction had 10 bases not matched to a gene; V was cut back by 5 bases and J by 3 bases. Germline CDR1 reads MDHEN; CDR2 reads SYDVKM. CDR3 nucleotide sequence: TGTGCCAGCAGTGATGCACCGGGACAGGGGATCTACGAGCAGTACGTC. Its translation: CASSDAPGQGIYEQYV.

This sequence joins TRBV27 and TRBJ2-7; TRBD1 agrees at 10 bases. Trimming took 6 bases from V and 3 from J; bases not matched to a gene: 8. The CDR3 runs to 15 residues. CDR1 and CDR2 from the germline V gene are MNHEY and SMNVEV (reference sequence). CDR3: CASSPGTGAFYEQYV. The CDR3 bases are TGTGCCAGCAGCCCCGGGACAGGGGCCTTCTACGAGCAGTACGTC.

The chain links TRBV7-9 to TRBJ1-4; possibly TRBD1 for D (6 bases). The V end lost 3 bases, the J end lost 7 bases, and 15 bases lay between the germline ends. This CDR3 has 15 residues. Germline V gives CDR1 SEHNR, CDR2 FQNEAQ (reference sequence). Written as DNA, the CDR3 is TGTGCCAGCAGCTTTATTGCAGGGGAGTTTGAAAAACTGTTTTTT. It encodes CASSFIAGEFEKLFF.

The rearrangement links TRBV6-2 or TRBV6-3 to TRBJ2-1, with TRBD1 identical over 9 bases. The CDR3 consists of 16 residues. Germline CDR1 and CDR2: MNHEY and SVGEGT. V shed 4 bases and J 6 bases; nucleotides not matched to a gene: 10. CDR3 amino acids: CASSSNRGLSGNEQFF. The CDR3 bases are TGTGCCAGCAGTTCCAACAGGGGGCTCTCTGGCAATGAGCAGTTCTTC.

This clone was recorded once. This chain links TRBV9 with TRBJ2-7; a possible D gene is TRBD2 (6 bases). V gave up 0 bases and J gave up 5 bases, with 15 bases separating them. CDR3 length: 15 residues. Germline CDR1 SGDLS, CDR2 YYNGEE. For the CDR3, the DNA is TGTGCCAGCAGCGTAGGGGGGGAAGGGCCCCACGAGCAGTACTTC. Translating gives CASSVGGEGPHEQYF.

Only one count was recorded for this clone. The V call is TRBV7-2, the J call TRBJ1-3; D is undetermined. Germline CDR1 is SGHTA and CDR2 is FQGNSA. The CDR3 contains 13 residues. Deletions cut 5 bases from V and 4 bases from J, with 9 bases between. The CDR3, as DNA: TGTGCCAGCAGCGCCCAACTCGGAAACACCATATATTTT. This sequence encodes CASSAQLGNTIYF.

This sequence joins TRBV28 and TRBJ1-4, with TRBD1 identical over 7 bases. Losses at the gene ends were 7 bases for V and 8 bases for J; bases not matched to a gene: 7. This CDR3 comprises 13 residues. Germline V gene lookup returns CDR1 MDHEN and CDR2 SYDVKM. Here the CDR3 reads CASMTGTGEKLFF. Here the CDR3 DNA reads TGTGCCAGCATGACAGGGACCGGGGAAAAACTGTTTTTT. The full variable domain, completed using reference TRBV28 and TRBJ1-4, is DVKVTQSSRYLVKRTGEKVFLECVQDMDHENMFWYRQDPGLGLRLIYFSYDVKMKEKGDIPEGYSVSREKKERFSLILESASTNQTSMYLCASMTGTGEKLFFGSGTQLSVL.

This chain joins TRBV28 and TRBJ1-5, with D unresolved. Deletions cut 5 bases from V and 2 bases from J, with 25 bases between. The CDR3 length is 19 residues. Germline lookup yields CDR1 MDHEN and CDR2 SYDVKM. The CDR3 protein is CASSQPARISRFGNQPQHF. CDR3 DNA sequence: TGTGCCAGCAGTCAACCCGCTCGGATTAGTCGCTTTGGCAATCAGCCCCAGCATTTT. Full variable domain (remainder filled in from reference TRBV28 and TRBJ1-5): DVKVTQSSRYLVKRTGEKVFLECVQDMDHENMFWYRQDPGLGLRLIYFSYDVKMKEKGDIPEGYSVSREKKERFSLILESASTNQTSMYLCASSQPARISRFGNQPQHFGDGTRLSIL.